This T cell receptor (beta chain) was observed in a study of Graves' ophthalmopathy and Graves' hyperthyroidism. For donors with ophthalmopathy, the disease showed moderate-to-severe activity, reached CAS ≥3 and NOSPECS ≥4, and had lasted under 3 months. The PBMC fraction was derived from about 9.2 ml of fresh peripheral blood. Researchers took RNA transcripts and amplified TCR beta CDR3 regions from them. Amplification began with first-round RT-PCR using HTBI primers, then second-round multiplex PCR was performed. From the multiplex PCR reads, TCRdb called clonotypes with MiXCR, one entry per CDR3 protein. This table holds about 210,000 distinct CDR3 sequences, 25% to 30% found once. The V and J ends lost 10 bases and 7 bases respectively, with 14 bases between them. Germline CDR1 reads MGHDK; CDR2 reads SYGVNS. CDR3 length: 13 amino acids.

The chain recombines TRBV25-1 with TRBJ1-6; D may be TRBD1 (5 bases). The clonotype comes from a man aged 45-60 years with Graves' ophthalmopathy. Material: peripheral blood. The CDR3 here is CATTGGGNSPLHF. The CDR3 region has the DNA TGTGCCACCACGGGGGGAGGAAATTCACCCCTCCACTTT. Complete variable domain (other parts from reference TRBV25-1 and TRBJ1-6): EADIYQTPRYLVIGTGKKITLECSQTMGHDKMYWYQQDPGMELHLIHYSYGVNSTEKGDLSSESTVSRIRTEHFPLTLESARPSHTSQYLCATTGGGNSPLHFGNGTRLTVT.